This T cell receptor (beta chain) stems from a study of blood T cell repertoires in COVID-19. The CDR3 sequence is 14 residues long. In germline, CDR1 is SGHDT, CDR2 YYEEEE. The ends were cut back, 4 bases at V and 0 bases at J, with 11 bases in the middle. Those enrolled in Seattle joined during active infection and were followed longitudinally afterward. Per the original data handling: Using reference gene primer amplification, nucleated cell counts were estimated. This table comes from immunoSEQ multiplex PCR, and its TCRdb copy is limited to in-frame clones, with some not included. V and J calls and clone size follow that table, whereas D and trimming were derived from the DNA. The table lists under 300,000 clones, around 84% of them singletons.

The chain uses TRBV5-6 and TRBJ2-7; D possibly corresponds to TRBD1 (5 bases). The source of this sequence is a human donor with COVID-19, enrolled during active disease. The donor label of this sample is uncertain. Sequences were obtained from peripheral blood. The CDR3 nucleotides are TGTGCCAGCAGCCCGACAGTATACTCCTACGAGCAGTACTTC. Protein: CASSPTVYSYEQYF.